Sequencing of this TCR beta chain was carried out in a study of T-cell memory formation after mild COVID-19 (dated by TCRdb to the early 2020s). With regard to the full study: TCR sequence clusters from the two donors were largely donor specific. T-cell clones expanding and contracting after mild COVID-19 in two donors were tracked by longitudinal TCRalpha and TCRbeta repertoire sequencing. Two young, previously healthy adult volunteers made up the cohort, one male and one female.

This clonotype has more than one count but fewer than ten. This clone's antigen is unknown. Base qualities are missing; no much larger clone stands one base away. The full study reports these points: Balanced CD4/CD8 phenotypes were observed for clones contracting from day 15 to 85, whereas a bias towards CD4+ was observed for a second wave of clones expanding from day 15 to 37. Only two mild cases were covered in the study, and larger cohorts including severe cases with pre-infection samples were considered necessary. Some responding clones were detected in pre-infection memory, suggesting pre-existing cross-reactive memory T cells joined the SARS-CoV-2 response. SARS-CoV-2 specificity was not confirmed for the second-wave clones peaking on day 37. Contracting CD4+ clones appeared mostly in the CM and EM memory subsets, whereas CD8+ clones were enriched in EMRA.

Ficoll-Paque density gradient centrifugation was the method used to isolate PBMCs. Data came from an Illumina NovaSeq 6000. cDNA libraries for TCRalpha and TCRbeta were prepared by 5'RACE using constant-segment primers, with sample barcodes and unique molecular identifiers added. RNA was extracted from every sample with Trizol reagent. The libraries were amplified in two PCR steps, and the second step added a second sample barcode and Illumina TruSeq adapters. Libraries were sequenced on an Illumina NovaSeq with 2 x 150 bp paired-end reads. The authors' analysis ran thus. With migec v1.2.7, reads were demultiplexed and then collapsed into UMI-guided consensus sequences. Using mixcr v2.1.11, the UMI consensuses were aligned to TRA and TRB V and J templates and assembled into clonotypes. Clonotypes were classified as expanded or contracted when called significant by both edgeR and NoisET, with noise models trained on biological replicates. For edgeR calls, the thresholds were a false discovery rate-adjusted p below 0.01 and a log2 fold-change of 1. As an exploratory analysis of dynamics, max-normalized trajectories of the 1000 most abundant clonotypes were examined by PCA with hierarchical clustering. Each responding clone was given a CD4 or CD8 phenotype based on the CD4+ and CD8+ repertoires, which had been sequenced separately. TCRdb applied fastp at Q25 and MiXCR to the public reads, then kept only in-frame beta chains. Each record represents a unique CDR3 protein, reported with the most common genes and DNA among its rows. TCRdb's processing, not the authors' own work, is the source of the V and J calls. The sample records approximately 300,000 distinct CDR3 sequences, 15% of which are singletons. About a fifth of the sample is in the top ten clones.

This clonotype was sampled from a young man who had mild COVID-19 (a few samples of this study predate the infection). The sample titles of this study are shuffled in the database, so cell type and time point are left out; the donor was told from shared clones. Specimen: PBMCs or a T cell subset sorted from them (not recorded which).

CDR3 sequence: CASGQQANYGYTF. The DNA reads TGCGCCAGCGGACAGCAAGCTAACTATGGCTACACCTTC. The chain is assembled from TRBV23-1 and TRBJ1-2; perhaps TRBD1 is the D gene, with 6 bases matching. TRBV23-1 belongs to the ORF category, with a function that is uncertain. V is pared back by 8 bases and J by 0 bases, with 10 bases lying between the germline termini. The CDR3 numbers 13 residues from cysteine through phenylalanine. Only CDR3 DNA remains: 39 bases, in frame from the first base.